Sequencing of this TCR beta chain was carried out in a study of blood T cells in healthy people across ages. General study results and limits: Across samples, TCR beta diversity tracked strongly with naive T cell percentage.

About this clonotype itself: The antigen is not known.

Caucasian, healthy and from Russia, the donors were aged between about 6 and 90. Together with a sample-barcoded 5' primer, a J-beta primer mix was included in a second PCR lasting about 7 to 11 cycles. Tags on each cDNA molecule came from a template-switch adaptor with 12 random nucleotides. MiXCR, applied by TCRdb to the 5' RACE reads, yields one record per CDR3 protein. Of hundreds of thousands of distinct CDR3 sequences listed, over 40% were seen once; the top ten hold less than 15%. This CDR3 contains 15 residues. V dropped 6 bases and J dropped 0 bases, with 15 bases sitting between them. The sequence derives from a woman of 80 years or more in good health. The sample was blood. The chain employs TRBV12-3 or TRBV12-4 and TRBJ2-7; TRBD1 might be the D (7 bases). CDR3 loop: CASSLAGQSSYEQYF. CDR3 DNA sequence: TGTGCCAGCAGCCTTGCGGGACAGAGCTCCTACGAGCAGTACTTC.